These T cell receptor beta chains were read from a single sample in a study of blood T cell repertoires in COVID-19. The assay was immunoSEQ multiplex PCR, and TCRdb's table has in-frame clones only and misses some. The table has around 400,000 clones, roughly 86% seen once. Sequences were obtained from peripheral blood. The source of these receptors is a woman in her sixties or seventies with COVID-19, enrolled during active disease. Both conserved end residues are part of each CDR3. The order of the fields is CDR3 DNA, CDR3 protein, D gene, clone size, J gene, V gene. A D gene is named only where the DNA matches it firmly. Clone size is not always given. Where it is, it says once, few, many or a class for expanded clones.

CDR3nt: TGTGCCAGTAGTATATGGGGGGGAAGGGTTGGTGAGCAGTTCTTC
CDR3aa: CASSIWGGRVGEQFF
d_gene: TRBD2
abundance: .
j_gene: TRBJ2-1
v_gene: TRBV19

CDR3nt: TGTGCCAGCAGCTTATCAGGGTATAGCAATCAGCCCCAGCATTTT
CDR3aa: CASSLSGYSNQPQHF
d_gene: .
abundance: .
j_gene: TRBJ1-5
v_gene: TRBV13

CDR3nt: TGCAGCGTTCAGGGGGGAGACGGCAACTCACCCCTCCACTTT
CDR3aa: CSVQGGDGNSPLHF
d_gene: TRBD1
abundance: .
j_gene: TRBJ1-6
v_gene: TRBV29-1

CDR3nt: TGTGCCAGCAGTTCCAGGACTAGCGGGGGGGTCGCGAACACCGGGGAGCTGTTTTTT
CDR3aa: CASSSRTSGGVANTGELFF
d_gene: TRBD2
abundance: .
j_gene: TRBJ2-2
v_gene: TRBV6-2/TRBV6-3

CDR3nt: TGTGCCATCAGTGAGTCTCGAGCGGAGGAGACCCAGTACTTC
CDR3aa: CAISESRAEETQYF
d_gene: .
abundance: .
j_gene: TRBJ2-5
v_gene: TRBV10-3

CDR3nt: TGCGCCAGCAGCTTGGGGACTCAGCCCTACGAGCAGTACTTC
CDR3aa: CASSLGTQPYEQYF
d_gene: .
abundance: .
j_gene: TRBJ2-7
v_gene: TRBV5-1

CDR3nt: TGTGCCAGCAGCTTGTCGACAGGGTATAATTCACCCCTCCACTTT
CDR3aa: CASSLSTGYNSPLHF
d_gene: TRBD1
abundance: .
j_gene: TRBJ1-6
v_gene: TRBV5-5

CDR3nt: TGTGCCAGCAGCTTGAGACTAAGGACAGGGTTTGGGAACACTGAAGCTTTCTTT
CDR3aa: CASSLRLRTGFGNTEAFF
d_gene: TRBD1
abundance: once
j_gene: TRBJ1-1
v_gene: TRBV7-3

CDR3nt: TGTGCCAGCAGCTCGGGGGTCAGGAGGTCTATCGGCTACACCTTC
CDR3aa: CASSSGVRRSIGYTF
d_gene: .
abundance: .
j_gene: TRBJ1-2
v_gene: TRBV11-2

CDR3nt: TGTGCCAGCAGTTCCCTCCTCCGGGACAGTGAAGCTTTCTTT
CDR3aa: CASSSLLRDSEAFF
d_gene: TRBD1
abundance: .
j_gene: TRBJ1-1
v_gene: TRBV27

CDR3nt: TGTGCCAGCAGCTCGACCCGGGGGGCGGATGAAGCTTTCTTT
CDR3aa: CASSSTRGADEAFF
d_gene: .
abundance: .
j_gene: TRBJ1-1
v_gene: TRBV12-1

CDR3nt: TGTGCCAGCCGGCGGGCCGAGACCCAGTACTTC
CDR3aa: CASRRAETQYF
d_gene: .
abundance: .
j_gene: TRBJ2-5
v_gene: TRBV6-5

CDR3nt: TGTGCCAGTGACAGGGGGGGTAGGGGCTACACCTTC
CDR3aa: CASDRGGRGYTF
d_gene: TRBD1
abundance: .
j_gene: TRBJ1-2
v_gene: TRBV28

CDR3nt: TGTGCCAGTAGTCCTTGGACAGGAAGTCTCACAGGCTCCTACGAGCAGTACTTC
CDR3aa: CASSPWTGSLTGSYEQYF
d_gene: TRBD1
abundance: .
j_gene: TRBJ2-7
v_gene: TRBV19

CDR3nt: TGTGCCAGTAGTATCGCCCCGGGGGTAATCACAGATACGCAGTATTTT
CDR3aa: CASSIAPGVITDTQYF
d_gene: .
abundance: .
j_gene: TRBJ2-3
v_gene: TRBV19

CDR3nt: TGTGCCAGCAGCGTAGCGCTTGGGGCCCCGAGCTCCTACAATGAGCAGTTCTTC
CDR3aa: CASSVALGAPSSYNEQFF
d_gene: .
abundance: few
j_gene: TRBJ2-1
v_gene: TRBV9

CDR3nt: TGTGCCAGCAGTTACCAGGGGGTCACTGAAGCTTTCTTT
CDR3aa: CASSYQGVTEAFF
d_gene: TRBD1
abundance: few
j_gene: TRBJ1-1
v_gene: TRBV6-5

CDR3nt: TGTGCCATCAGTGGCCGGACTAGCGGGCGGCAAGAGACCCAGTACTTC
CDR3aa: CAISGRTSGRQETQYF
d_gene: TRBD2
abundance: .
j_gene: TRBJ2-5
v_gene: TRBV10-3

CDR3nt: TGTGCCAGCAGCCAAGATCTGGGGCGCACCGGGGAGCTGTTTTTT
CDR3aa: CASSQDLGRTGELFF
d_gene: .
abundance: .
j_gene: TRBJ2-2
v_gene: TRBV14

CDR3nt: TGTGCCAGCAGCCCCTCCCGGGACAGGGGGAGTGGCGGCTACACCTTC
CDR3aa: CASSPSRDRGSGGYTF
d_gene: TRBD1
abundance: few
j_gene: TRBJ1-2
v_gene: TRBV7-9

CDR3nt: TGTGCCAGCAGCCAGCCCTACGACACTGAAGCTTTCTTT
CDR3aa: CASSQPYDTEAFF
d_gene: .
abundance: .
j_gene: TRBJ1-1
v_gene: TRBV14

CDR3nt: TGTGCCAGCAGTTTGCAACAGGGTTCCGGGGAGCAGTACTTC
CDR3aa: CASSLQQGSGEQYF
d_gene: .
abundance: .
j_gene: TRBJ2-7
v_gene: TRBV28

CDR3nt: TGTGCCACCAGTGACCCACAGGGGCCGAACACCGGGGAGCTGTTTTTT
CDR3aa: CATSDPQGPNTGELFF
d_gene: TRBD1
abundance: .
j_gene: TRBJ2-2
v_gene: TRBV24-1

CDR3nt: TGTGCCAGCAGTTACTCGCCGGGAGAGACCCAGTACTTC
CDR3aa: CASSYSPGETQYF
d_gene: .
abundance: .
j_gene: TRBJ2-5
v_gene: TRBV6-5

CDR3nt: TGTGCCTGGAGTGTAATGGGGCGAAACACAGATACGCAGTATTTT
CDR3aa: CAWSVMGRNTDTQYF
d_gene: .
abundance: .
j_gene: TRBJ2-3
v_gene: TRBV30